The 20 T cell receptor beta chains in this list originate from one sample, sequenced in a study of blood T cell repertoires in COVID-19. TCRdb's table, derived via immunoSEQ multiplex PCR, lists solely in-frame clones and lacks some. The sample holds fewer than 110,000 clones, roughly 87% seen once. Sequenced input: peripheral blood. All receptors derive from a man between 45 and 60 years old in a cohort sampled during active COVID-19.

V gene TRBV19 combines with J gene TRBJ2-4; tentative D call: TRBD2 (6 bases). V lost 6 bases and J lost 3, with 18 bases in between. The CDR3 is made up of 16 amino acids. Germline CDR1 and CDR2: LNHDA and SQIVND (reference sequence). The CDR3 protein is CASSRPPTGGKNIQYF. CDR3 in DNA: TGTGCCAGTAGCCGACCTCCAACCGGGGGCAAAAACATTCAGTACTTC.

The chain is built from TRBV2 and TRBJ1-5; 11 bases map to TRBD1. The CDR3 has 15 residues. Germline-derived CDR1 and CDR2 are SNHLY and FYNNEI. After removal of 6 bases from V and 4 bases from J, the junction contained 5 bases not matched to a gene. As DNA, the CDR3 is TGTGCCAGCAGAAGTGGACAGGGGGCGAATCAGCCCCAGCATTTT. The encoded protein is CASRSGQGANQPQHF.

This chain joins TRBV29-1 and TRBJ2-5, with TRBD2 matching 7 bases. Germline CDR1 reads SQVTM; CDR2 reads ANQGSEA. The CDR3 is 13 amino acids. Unmatched junction bases numbered 9, after V lost 7 bases and J lost 4 bases. CDR3 amino acids: CSGTTSSPETQYF. The CDR3 DNA sequence: TGCAGCGGGACGACTAGCTCCCCAGAGACCCAGTACTTC. The whole variable domain, remainder taken from reference TRBV29-1 and TRBJ2-5, is SAVISQKPSRDICQRGTSLTIQCQVDSQVTMMFWYRQQPGQSLTLIATANQGSEATYESGFVIDKFPISRPNLTFSTLTVSNMSPEDSSIYLCSGTTSSPETQYFGPGTRLLVL.

This clone was observed once. The V call is TRBV7-2, the J call TRBJ2-2; possibly TRBD2 for D (7 bases). The CDR3 spans 18 residues. Germline lookup yields CDR1 SGHTA and CDR2 FQGNSA. Trimming shortened V by 2 bases and J by 0 bases, and 16 bases separated the two germline ends. The CDR3 DNA follows: TGTGCCAGCAGCTTACTAGGTGCGGGGGCCACGAACACCGGGGAGCTGTTTTTT. Encoded protein: CASSLLGAGATNTGELFF.

The CDR3 DNA is TGTGCCAGTACCAACAGGGGGTCTGGAAACACCATATATTTT. It codes for CASTNRGSGNTIYF. The V gene is TRBV19, the J gene TRBJ1-3; TRBD1 aligns across 8 bases. The CDR3 consists of 14 residues. Germline lookup yields CDR1 LNHDA and CDR2 SQIVND (reference sequence). The trim removed 7 bases at V and 1 base at J, leaving 3 bases unmatched.

The chain is built from TRBV6-5 and TRBJ2-3; D uncertain. The CDR3 is made up of 12 amino acids. Trimming pared 8 bases from V and 1 base from J, leaving 7 bases between. Germline CDR1 reads MNHEY; CDR2 reads SVGAGI. CDR3 nucleotides: TGTGCCAGCCAAATTGGCACAGATACGCAGTATTTT. Translated: CASQIGTDTQYF.

This clone was counted a few times. This rearrangement joins TRBV9 to TRBJ1-3; unclear D gene. The V end lost 0 bases, the J end lost 0 bases, and 7 bases lay between the germline ends. CDR1 and CDR2 from the germline V gene are SGDLS and YYNGEE. This CDR3 spans 15 amino acids. In DNA, the CDR3 is TGTGCCAGCAGCGTAGGTCGGGGCTCTGGAAACACCATATATTTT. Amino acids: CASSVGRGSGNTIYF.

The V and J genes are TRBV28 and TRBJ2-3; the match to TRBD2 covers 13 bases. CDR3 size: 20 residues. From germline, CDR1 is MDHEN and CDR2 SYDVKM. The J segment lost 2 bases and the V segment lost 2 bases, leaving 13 bases of the junction unmatched. CDR3 DNA sequence: TGTGCCAGCAGTTTACAACCGGGACTAGCGGGAAGAGTTGCCACAGATACGCAGTATTTT. Protein sequence: CASSLQPGLAGRVATDTQYF.

CDR3 protein: CASSIAGKARDTQYF. CDR3 nucleotides: TGTGCCAGTAGTATAGCGGGAAAGGCGAGAGATACGCAGTATTTT. The V and J genes are TRBV19 and TRBJ2-3, with D perhaps TRBD2 (5 bases). CDR1 is LNHDA, CDR2 SQIVND, per germline (reference sequence). The V and J ends lost 1 base and 5 bases respectively, with 13 bases between them. CDR3 size: 15 residues.

This clone was recorded once. The V and J genes are TRBV7-2 and TRBJ1-1; TRBD1 matches 7 bases. This CDR3 comprises 14 residues. With 5 bases clipped from V and 1 base from J, the junction kept 4 bases outside the gene matches. In germline, CDR1 is SGHTA, CDR2 FQGNSA. CDR3 protein: CASSVQGRNTEAFF. DNA for the CDR3: TGTGCCAGCAGCGTACAGGGGCGGAACACTGAAGCTTTCTTT.

The DNA for the CDR3 is TGTGCCAGCAGGCGACAGGGACAGACCCAGTACTTC. Translation gives CASRRQGQTQYF. The chain is built from TRBV28 and TRBJ2-5, with TRBD1 identical over 7 bases. This CDR3 region has 12 residues. Germline CDR1 and CDR2: MDHEN and SYDVKM. V trimming: 6 bases; J trimming: 6 bases; junction bases outside the gene matches: 4.

V usage is TRBV20-1 and J usage is TRBJ2-1; D gene uncertain. CDR1 is DFQATT and CDR2 is SNEGSKA in the germline V gene (reference sequence). The CDR3 has 15 amino acids. With 6 bases removed from V and 9 bases from J, the gap between germline ends came to 24 bases. CDR3 nucleotide sequence: TGCAGTGCCAGTCCCCAGGCCATCTTTGGTGGTGAGCAGTTCTTC. This encodes CSASPQAIFGGEQFF.

V usage is TRBV19 and J usage is TRBJ1-5; D is possibly TRBD1 (5 bases). Deletions cut 4 bases from V and 2 bases from J, with 9 bases between. CDR3 length: 14 residues. Germline CDR1 reads LNHDA; CDR2 reads SQIVND (reference sequence). The CDR3 DNA follows: TGTGCCAGTAGTAAGGGGTTGGGCAATCAGCCCCAGCATTTT. It codes for CASSKGLGNQPQHF.

This rearrangement joins TRBV4-1 to TRBJ1-1; 10 nucleotides align to TRBD1. Unmatched junction bases numbered 4, after V lost 0 bases and J lost 3 bases. This CDR3 is 16 amino acids long. CDR1 and CDR2 from the germline V gene are MGHRA and YSYEKL. The CDR3 spells CASSQDGQGVDTEAFF. The CDR3 DNA follows: TGCGCCAGCAGCCAAGATGGACAGGGGGTGGACACTGAAGCTTTCTTT.

The chain has TRBV2 and TRBJ1-2; D is perhaps TRBD1 (5 bases). The CDR3 extends over 14 amino acids. The germline V gene encodes CDR1 SNHLY and CDR2 FYNNEI. Trimming removed 7 bases at V and 2 bases at J, with 14 bases between. CDR3 sequence reads: CASIWQGINYGYTF. In DNA form, the CDR3 reads TGTGCCAGCATCTGGCAGGGAATAAACTATGGCTACACCTTC. Looking up the rest from reference TRBV2 and TRBJ1-2 gives the full variable domain: EPEVTQTPSHQVTQMGQEVILRCVPISNHLYFYWYRQILGQKVEFLVSFYNNEISEKSEIFDDQFSVERPDGSNFTLKIRSTKLEDSAMYFCASIWQGINYGYTFGSGTRLTVV.

V usage is TRBV11-3 and J usage is TRBJ2-3; D perhaps matches TRBD1 (6 bases). This CDR3 is built from 13 residues. V lost 4 bases and J lost 6, with 11 bases in between. CDR1 and CDR2 (germline): SGHNT, YENEEA. The CDR3 loop is CASSSGQMDTQYF. The CDR3 nucleotides read TGTGCCAGCAGCTCTGGACAGATGGATACGCAGTATTTT.

Here the CDR3 reads CAFWKRKGGPYEQYF. In DNA, the CDR3 is TGTGCCTTTTGGAAAAGAAAGGGGGGGCCCTACGAGCAGTACTTC. This chain links TRBV6-5 with TRBJ2-5; perhaps TRBD2 as D (7 bases). The end of the DNA fits TRBJ2-7 better, so the J call may be wrong. Germline assignment: CDR1 MNHEY and CDR2 SVGAGI. The CDR3 runs 15 residues.

The V and J genes are TRBV19 and TRBJ2-3; D possibly corresponds to TRBD2 (6 bases). Germline V CDR1 and CDR2: LNHDA, SQIVND (reference sequence). V was shortened by 4 bases and J by 3 bases, with 11 bases between the two germline ends. The CDR3 loop spans 14 amino acids. The CDR3 is CASSSTGLTDTQYF. The CDR3 nucleotides read TGTGCCAGTAGTAGTACGGGACTTACAGATACGCAGTATTTT.

The chain joins TRBV6-2 or TRBV6-3 to TRBJ2-5; tentative D call: TRBD2 (6 bases). This CDR3 is 14 amino acids long. The V gene's germline CDR1 is MNHEY and CDR2 SVGEGT. With 4 bases removed from V and 3 bases from J, the gap between germline ends came to 12 bases. The CDR3 loop reads CASSSQWREETQYF. The CDR3 nucleotides read TGTGCCAGCAGTTCCCAGTGGAGGGAAGAGACCCAGTACTTC.

This clone has just a few counts. The rearrangement uses TRBV6-5 and TRBJ2-7; 9 bases match TRBD2. CDR1 and CDR2 from the germline V gene are MNHEY and SVGAGI. This CDR3 region has 14 residues. Trimming removed 7 bases from V and 0 bases from J; junction bases left unmatched: 4. Written as DNA, the CDR3 is TGTGCCAGCAAGCTAGCGGGGAGCTCCTACGAGCAGTACGTC. Residues: CASKLAGSSYEQYV.